This paragraph reports one TCR beta chain. The record originates from a study of blood T cell repertoires in COVID-19. Overall study: COVID-19 samples from acute and convalescent phases originated in the United States, Italy and Spain.

In the source study's methods: Amplified reference gene primers provided the basis for estimating nucleated cell counts. Clones were read by immunoSEQ multiplex PCR, and TCRdb kept only the in-frame ones, dropping some. That table gives V, J and clone size, and the DNA gave D and trimming. The sample has approximately 230,000 clones, around 86% seen once. V was clipped by 2 bases and J by 2 bases, with 16 bases between them. Germline CDR1 and CDR2: KGHSH and LQKENI. CDR3 size: 18 residues. This TCR was recovered from a man younger than 40 who had recovered from COVID-19. What was sequenced was peripheral blood. V usage is TRBV18 and J usage is TRBJ1-6; D unclear. The CDR3 region has the DNA TGTGCCAGCTCACCAAACCCAGGACTAGGGACCTATAATTCACCCCTCCACTTT. It encodes CASSPNPGLGTYNSPLHF. The entire variable domain, with the rest obtained from reference TRBV18 and TRBJ1-6, is as follows: NAGVMQNPRHLVRRRGQEARLRCSPMKGHSHVYWYRQLPEEGLKFMVYLQKENIIDESGMPKERFSAEFPKEGPSILRIQQVVRGDSAAYFCASSPNPGLGTYNSPLHFGNGTRLTVT.